The present T cell receptor (beta chain) was sequenced within a study of identical twins. General study findings and limits: Fewer insertions were carried by abundant cord blood beta clonotypes, but none was seen in memory repertoires.

V shed 6 bases, J shed 5 bases, and the junction held 3 bases outside the gene matches. The germline CDR1 and CDR2 sequences are SSHAT and FNYEAQ (reference sequence). The CDR3 length is 14 residues. Via MiXCR, TCRdb re-called the 5' RACE reads, giving one row per CDR3 protein. The repertoire consists of 640,000 or so distinct CDR3 sequences, with 5.5% to 6.5% occurring once and the leading ten covering under 2%. In regard to this clonotype: Its antigen is currently unknown.

What was sequenced was naive T cells sorted from blood. The TCR was taken from a man in his late teens or twenties in good health. The chain links TRBV7-7 to TRBJ2-1; TRBD1 matches at 11 bases. This CDR3 is CASSRDRGDNEQFF. CDR3 bases: TGTGCCAGCAGTCGGGACAGGGGGGACAATGAGCAGTTCTTC.